What follows are 29 T cell receptor beta chains derived from one specimen sequenced in a study of shared clonotypes between healthy human individuals. The protocol was immunoSEQ multiplex PCR, while the TCRdb copy is restricted to in-frame clones and leaves out a portion. The profile shows under 2.5 million clones, around 93% of them singletons. Source material: naive CD4+ T cells from PBMCs. Indicated subset: CD45RA+ positively selected. All receptors derive from a man between 18 and 29 years old in good health. Some clones in this sample may be carry-over from other donors' samples.

The V gene is TRBV28, the J gene TRBJ1-2; maybe TRBD1 (5 bases). V lost 2 bases, J lost 14 bases, and 21 bases lay in between. This CDR3 comprises 14 residues. Germline V gene sequence: CDR1 MDHEN, CDR2 SYDVKM. Here the CDR3 reads CASSLELTGRARTF. CDR3 in DNA: TGTGCCAGCAGTTTAGAATTGACGGGCAGGGCGAGGACCTTC.

The rearrangement joins TRBV29-1 to TRBJ2-7, with 9 bases fitting TRBD1. Losses at the gene ends were 6 bases for V and 2 bases for J; bases not matched to a gene: 5. The CDR3 totals 13 residues. Germline-derived CDR1 and CDR2 are SQVTM and ANQGSEA. This chain's CDR3 is CSVNRQGAYEQYF. The CDR3 bases are TGCAGCGTAAACAGACAGGGGGCCTACGAGCAGTACTTC.

V gene TRBV9 combines with J gene TRBJ2-5, with TRBD2 matching over 9 bases. The CDR3 consists of 16 residues. Unmatched junction bases numbered 5, after V lost 0 bases and J lost 2 bases. From germline, CDR1 is SGDLS and CDR2 YYNGEE. As DNA, the CDR3 is TGTGCCAGCAGCGTAGGCACTAGCGGGTATCAAGAGACCCAGTACTTC. It codes for CASSVGTSGYQETQYF. The entire variable domain, with the rest obtained from reference TRBV9 and TRBJ2-5, is as follows: DSGVTQTPKHLITATGQRVTLRCSPRSGDLSVYWYQQSLDQGLQFLIQYYNGEERAKGNILERFSAQQFPDLHSELNLSSLELGDSALYFCASSVGTSGYQETQYFGPGTRLLVL.

The chain couples TRBV7-2 to TRBJ1-4; no definite D call. Per the germline V gene, CDR1 is SGHTA and CDR2 is FQGNSA. The V end lost 2 bases, the J end lost 2 bases, and 9 bases lay between the germline ends. CDR3 length: 15 residues. CDR3 coding DNA: TGTGCCAGCAGCTTATTTGGCGATACTAATGAAAAACTGTTTTTT. Protein product: CASSLFGDTNEKLFF. The full variable domain, with the rest looked up from reference TRBV7-2 and TRBJ1-4, is GAGVSQSPSNKVTEKGKDVELRCDPISGHTALYWYRQSLGQGLEFLIYFQGNSAPDKSGLPSDRFSAERTGGSVSTLTIQRTQQEDSAVYLCASSLFGDTNEKLFFGSGTQLSVL.

The rearrangement joins TRBV11-1 to TRBJ1-3; D unresolved. The germline gives CDR1 SGHAT, CDR2 FQDESV (reference sequence). The V end was cut by 5 bases, the J end by 0 bases, with 14 bases between. The length of the CDR3 is 16 residues. The CDR3 bases are TGTGCCAGCAGCGTGTACAACAGAATCTCTGGAAACACCATATATTTT. Its translation: CASSVYNRISGNTIYF.

The chain employs TRBV7-9 and TRBJ1-5; TRBD1 aligns across 11 bases. CDR1 is SEHNR, CDR2 FQNEAQ, per germline (reference sequence). V was clipped by 1 base and J by 5 bases; unmatched bases: 4. The CDR3 length is 16 residues. The DNA for the CDR3 is TGTGCCAGCAGCTTAGGACCGGGACAGGGGGATCAGCCCCAGCATTTT. This codes for CASSLGPGQGDQPQHF.

The chain couples TRBV5-6 to TRBJ2-7; 10 nucleotides align to TRBD2. Germline V lookup: CDR1 SGHDT, CDR2 YYEEEE. This CDR3 is 14 amino acids long. V shed 1 base, J shed 4 bases, and the junction held 2 bases outside the gene matches. CDR3 nucleotide sequence: TGTGCCAGCAGCTTGAGCGGGAGGGAGTACGAGCAGTACTTC. It is translated as CASSLSGREYEQYF.

The V gene is TRBV7-2, the J gene TRBJ2-7; 8 bases map to TRBD1. CDR3 length: 14 amino acids. Germline V gene data show CDR1 as SGHTA and CDR2 as FQGNSA. J lost 13 bases, V lost 5 bases, and 16 bases had no gene match. CDR3: CASSHGFRTGSSYF. The CDR3 DNA follows: TGTGCCAGCAGCCACGGCTTCCGGACAGGGTCCTCTTACTTC.

In this sample, this clone turned up once. This rearrangement joins TRBV14 to TRBJ1-3; D is unclear. Trimming left V 2 bases short and J 4 bases short, with 12 bases between. The CDR3 contains 15 residues. CDR1 is SGHDN and CDR2 is FVKESK in the germline V gene. The CDR3 sequence: CASSQLQNLGNTIYF. CDR3 coding DNA: TGTGCCAGCAGCCAACTACAGAATCTGGGAAACACCATATATTTT.

The sample holds one count of this clone. The V gene is TRBV14, the J gene TRBJ2-2; D remains unclear. Germline CDR1 SGHDN, CDR2 FVKESK. V lost 0 bases and J lost 6, with 20 bases in between. This CDR3 spans 18 amino acids. The DNA for the CDR3 is TGTGCCAGCAGCCAAGACGGTACGAACTATTGGTTCCCCGGGGAGCTGTTTTTT. Translated: CASSQDGTNYWFPGELFF.

V usage is TRBV5-1 and J usage is TRBJ2-4, with D possibly being TRBD2 (7 bases). V was cut by 3 bases and J by 2 bases, with 12 bases left in between. The CDR3 covers 15 residues. Per germline, CDR1 SGHRS and CDR2 YFSETQ. Here the CDR3 reads CASSWGGSSKNIQYF. The CDR3 DNA reads as TGCGCCAGCAGCTGGGGGGGCTCGTCCAAAAACATTCAGTACTTC.

The chain employs TRBV7-8 and TRBJ1-2; 7 bases are shared with TRBD1. The CDR3 runs 13 residues. Germline loops: CDR1 SGHVS, CDR2 FQNEAQ. J lost 11 bases, V lost 3 bases, and 9 bases had no gene match. Written as DNA, the CDR3 is TGTGCCAGCAGCTTGGCCGGGACAGTCCGTTACACCTTC. It codes for CASSLAGTVRYTF. The full variable domain, completed using reference TRBV7-8 and TRBJ1-2, is GAGVSQSPRYKVAKRGQDVALRCDPISGHVSLFWYQQALGQGPEFLTYFQNEAQLDKSGLPSDRFFAERPEGSVSTLKIQRTQQEDSAVYLCASSLAGTVRYTFGSGTRLTVV.

The chain employs TRBV2 and TRBJ2-2; 12 nucleotides agree with TRBD2. This CDR3 spans 15 amino acids. With 3 bases clipped from V and 6 bases from J, the junction kept 2 bases outside the gene matches. Germline CDR1 SNHLY, CDR2 FYNNEI. The DNA of the CDR3 is TGTGCCAGCAGTGACTCTAGCGGGAGGGCCGGGGAGCTGTTTTTT. It yields the protein CASSDSSGRAGELFF. The entire variable domain, with the rest obtained from reference TRBV2 and TRBJ2-2, is as follows: EPEVTQTPSHQVTQMGQEVILRCVPISNHLYFYWYRQILGQKVEFLVSFYNNEISEKSEIFDDQFSVERPDGSNFTLKIRSTKLEDSAMYFCASSDSSGRAGELFFGEGSRLTVL.

V usage is TRBV18 and J usage is TRBJ2-7; D not resolved. V was clipped by 3 bases and J by 5 bases, with 14 bases between them. Germline lookup yields CDR1 KGHSH and CDR2 LQKENI. The CDR3 runs 14 residues. The CDR3 bases are TGTGCCAGCTCACCCGCAGATCCTCCCGACGAGCAGTACTTC. This sequence encodes CASSPADPPDEQYF.

There are a few counts of this clone. This sequence joins TRBV25-1 and TRBJ1-2; D perhaps matches TRBD1 (5 bases). Germline loops: CDR1 MGHDK, CDR2 SYGVNS. The CDR3 covers 12 residues. Trimming took 5 bases from V and 2 from J, leaving 6 bases between them. In DNA, the CDR3 is TGTGCCAGCAGTACAGGAAACTATGGCTACACCTTC. Amino acid sequence: CASSTGNYGYTF.

The V call is TRBV18, the J call TRBJ1-3; D uncertain. The germline V gene has CDR1 KGHSH and CDR2 LQKENI. Trimming stripped 0 bases from V and 0 bases from J, with 6 bases between. The CDR3 contains 15 residues. This chain's CDR3 is CASSPPDRSGNTIYF. The CDR3 region has the DNA TGTGCCAGCTCACCACCGGACCGCTCTGGAAACACCATATATTTT. Supplemented by reference TRBV18 and TRBJ1-3, the full variable domain reads NAGVMQNPRHLVRRRGQEARLRCSPMKGHSHVYWYRQLPEEGLKFMVYLQKENIIDESGMPKERFSAEFPKEGPSILRIQQVVRGDSAAYFCASSPPDRSGNTIYFGEGSWLTVV.

This clone was observed once. The rearrangement joins TRBV7-3 to TRBJ1-3, with 7 bases that match TRBD1. The CDR3 covers 14 residues. Trimming took 8 bases from V and 0 from J; bases not matched to a gene: 4. Germline CDR1 and CDR2: SGHTA and FQGTGA. CDR3 loop: CASGDSGSGNTIYF. CDR3 nucleotides: TGTGCCAGCGGGGACAGCGGCTCTGGAAACACCATATATTTT.

The chain combines TRBV29-1 with TRBJ2-3; D unresolved. The CDR3 is 13 amino acids. Trimming removed 4 bases from V and 5 bases from J, with 13 bases in between. The germline gives CDR1 SQVTM, CDR2 ANQGSEA. The CDR3 DNA follows: TGCAGCGTTGGCCCCCGCATAATAGATACGCAGTATTTT. It specifies CSVGPRIIDTQYF.

The chain is built from TRBV28 and TRBJ2-1, with 11 bases that match TRBD2. This CDR3 region has 15 residues. The trim removed 9 bases at V and 6 bases at J, leaving 10 bases unmatched. Germline V gene lookup returns CDR1 MDHEN and CDR2 SYDVKM. CDR3 DNA sequence: TGTGCCAGTGAACTAGCGGGGGCCTATGGCAATGAGCAGTTCTTC. It translates to CASELAGAYGNEQFF.

The gene calls are TRBV7-2 and TRBJ2-2, with D perhaps matching TRBD1 (5 bases). CDR1 is SGHTA and CDR2 is FQGNSA in the germline V gene. Trimming shortened V by 1 base and J by 7 bases, and 16 bases separated the two germline ends. The CDR3 runs 16 residues. The CDR3 loop reads CASSLGGGYLDGELFF. In DNA, the CDR3 is TGTGCCAGCAGCTTAGGGGGCGGCTATCTGGACGGGGAGCTGTTTTTT.

The chain uses TRBV7-9 and TRBJ2-1; maybe TRBD1 (5 bases). The CDR3 has 15 amino acids. CDR1 and CDR2 from the germline V gene are SEHNR and FQNEAQ (reference sequence). V lost 4 bases and J lost 5, with 15 bases in between. As DNA, the CDR3 is TGTGCCAGCAGCTCCTTAGGGGTCCCTAACAATGAGCAGTTCTTC. Translating gives CASSSLGVPNNEQFF.

The chain couples TRBV7-2 to TRBJ1-5, with TRBD1 as a possible D gene (6 bases). V gave up 5 bases and J gave up 3 bases, with 17 bases separating them. The CDR3 sequence is 16 residues long. The germline CDR1 and CDR2 sequences are SGHTA and FQGNSA. The CDR3 protein is CASSPQGTLFNQPQHF. CDR3 coding DNA: TGTGCCAGCAGCCCCCAGGGGACCTTATTCAATCAGCCCCAGCATTTT.

The rearrangement joins TRBV5-4 to TRBJ2-7, with unresolved D. The germline CDR1 and CDR2 sequences are SGHNT and YYREEE (reference sequence). This CDR3 has 13 residues. Trimming took off 0 bases at V and 7 bases at J, with 11 bases between the two ends. DNA of the CDR3: TGTGCCAGCAGCTTGGTCGGGTACTTGGAGCAGTACTTC. It translates to CASSLVGYLEQYF.

The chain is built from TRBV5-4 and TRBJ2-5; 7 bases line up with TRBD1. V gave up 6 bases and J gave up 4 bases; unmatched junction bases: 12. This CDR3 contains 15 residues. CDR1 is SGHNT, CDR2 YYREEE, per germline (reference sequence). This chain's CDR3 is CASTSDRDWGETQYF. The CDR3 region has the DNA TGTGCCAGCACCTCTGACAGGGATTGGGGAGAGACCCAGTACTTC.

The chain uses TRBV2 and TRBJ2-7, with 7 positions matching TRBD2. The CDR3 sequence is 16 residues long. Germline CDR1 reads SNHLY; CDR2 reads FYNNEI. V lost 6 bases to trimming and J lost 0 bases; unmatched junction nucleotides: 11. DNA for the CDR3: TGTGCCAGCAGAGTCTCAAGCGGGGTGAGCTCCTACGAGCAGTACTTC. This translates into CASRVSSGVSSYEQYF.

This rearrangement joins TRBV2 to TRBJ1-5; no clear D. The CDR3 is 14 amino acids. Germline CDR1 is SNHLY and CDR2 is FYNNEI. The V gene lost 7 bases and the J gene lost 0 bases, with 10 bases spanning the gap. This CDR3 reads CASMVDYSNQPQHF. The DNA of the CDR3 is TGTGCCAGCATGGTGGACTATAGCAATCAGCCCCAGCATTTT.

V gene TRBV5-6 combines with J gene TRBJ1-5, with D tentatively TRBD1 (5 bases). This CDR3 is built from 19 residues. CDR1 and CDR2 from the germline V gene are SGHDT and YYEEEE. The V gene lost 3 bases and the J gene lost 3 bases, with 25 bases spanning the gap. The CDR3 reads CASSWGLAHPDRNNQPQHF. CDR3 DNA sequence: TGTGCCAGCAGCTGGGGTTTGGCCCACCCAGACAGAAACAATCAGCCCCAGCATTTT.

J is TRBJ1-5 and V is TRBV2, with TRBD1 matching 8 bases. Germline trimming cut 7 bases from V and 4 bases from J; bases unmatched to any gene: 6. Germline-derived CDR1 and CDR2 are SNHLY and FYNNEI. The CDR3 consists of 14 residues. In DNA, the CDR3 is TGTGCCAGCACGAACAGGGGGGGTAATCAGCCCCAGCATTTT. It encodes CASTNRGGNQPQHF.

This rearrangement joins TRBV6-6 to TRBJ2-4; D unclear. V was shortened by 0 bases and J by 13 bases, with 13 bases between the two germline ends. The CDR3 spans 13 residues. Germline CDR1 reads MNHNY; CDR2 reads SVGAGI (reference sequence). The CDR3 sequence: CASSYSSSGVQYF. CDR3 nucleotides: TGTGCCAGCAGTTACTCTTCGTCAGGTGTACAGTACTTC.